These 25 T cell receptor beta chains were sequenced from one sample in a study of shared clonotypes between healthy human individuals. The naive CD8 population came from CD45RO-negative cells selected for CCR7, without terminally differentiated effector memory CD45RA+ cells. Clones were sequenced by immunoSEQ multiplex PCR, and TCRdb holds only the in-frame ones, with some missing. The data show around 2.1 million clones, under 95% seen once. Sequencing was performed on naive CD8+ T cells from PBMCs. The receptors shown here come from a man in his late teens or twenties in good health. Some clones in this sample may be carry-over from other donors' samples.

This clone was detected once. The chain recombines TRBV18 with TRBJ2-1; D might be TRBD2 (5 bases). The CDR3 is 16 amino acids. V lost 3 bases, J lost 0 bases, and 12 bases lay in between. Germline assignment: CDR1 KGHSH and CDR2 LQKENI. This CDR3 is CASSPKAVISYNEQFF. CDR3 in DNA: TGTGCCAGCTCACCCAAAGCGGTAATCTCCTACAATGAGCAGTTCTTC.

The chain joins TRBV7-9 to TRBJ1-4; D ambiguous. From germline, CDR1 is SEHNR and CDR2 FQNEAQ (reference sequence). The CDR3 is 13 amino acids. V gave up 3 bases and J gave up 8 bases, with 10 bases separating them. DNA of the CDR3: TGTGCCAGCAGCTTGGGTGTGAGAGAAAAACTGTTTTTT. Protein product: CASSLGVREKLFF.

The rearrangement links TRBV1 to TRBJ1-4. TRBV1 is a pseudogene. There are 16 residues in the CDR3. This CDR3 reads CTSSQDWGDPNEELFF. The CDR3, as DNA: TGCACCAGCAGCCAAGATTGGGGAGACCCTAACGAGGAACTGTTTTTT.

The chain links TRBV4-1 to TRBJ2-7, with D unclear. The CDR3 consists of 14 residues. Germline values: CDR1 MGHRA, CDR2 YSYEKL. Trimming took off 0 bases at V and 3 bases at J, with 9 bases between the two ends. CDR3 DNA: TGCGCCAGCAGCCAAGATCCCAGTGACTACGAGCAGTACTTC. It encodes CASSQDPSDYEQYF.

This clone appeared a single time. The V call is TRBV6-1, the J call TRBJ1-1; 7 nucleotides align to TRBD1. In germline, CDR1 is MNHNS, CDR2 SASEGT. V shed 1 base and J 5 bases; nucleotides not matched to a gene: 7. This CDR3 is 15 amino acids long. The DNA of the CDR3 is TGTGCCAGCAGTGAAGTAAGGAGGGGGCGGACTGAAGCTTTCTTT. It yields the protein CASSEVRRGRTEAFF.

V gene TRBV25-1 combines with J gene TRBJ2-1; tentative D call: TRBD2 (5 bases). The germline gives CDR1 MGHDK, CDR2 SYGVNS. The V end lost 8 bases, the J end lost 1 base, and 15 bases lay between the germline ends. The CDR3 is 15 residues long. CDR3 sequence: CASRGSSESYNEQFF. CDR3 coding DNA: TGTGCCAGCCGAGGGTCGAGTGAGTCCTACAATGAGCAGTTCTTC.

CDR3 bases: TGTGCCAGCAGTGACCGCCTGGCGGGGGTTTACAATGAGCAGTTCTTC. Residues: CASSDRLAGVYNEQFF. The genes are TRBV27 and TRBJ2-1, with 7 positions matching TRBD2. The junction had 11 bases not matched to a gene; V was cut back by 5 bases and J by 4 bases. Germline V lookup: CDR1 MNHEY, CDR2 SMNVEV (reference sequence). There are 16 residues in the CDR3.

This sequence joins TRBV6-5 and TRBJ2-3; 11 positions agree with TRBD2. J gave up 0 bases and V 4 bases, and 3 bases lay outside the gene matches. This CDR3 is 16 amino acids long. The germline V gene has CDR1 MNHEY and CDR2 SVGAGI. Here the CDR3 reads CASSSRTSGSTDTQYF. DNA for the CDR3: TGTGCCAGCAGTTCCCGGACTAGCGGGAGCACAGATACGCAGTATTTT.

The rearrangement uses TRBV7-6 and TRBJ2-7, with D possibly matching TRBD1 (5 bases). This CDR3 has 14 amino acids. CDR1 and CDR2 (germline): SGHVS, FNYEAQ. The ends were cut back, 1 base at V and 7 bases at J, with 14 bases in the middle. The CDR3 is CASSLGGSKGEQYF. For the CDR3, the DNA is TGTGCCAGCAGCTTAGGGGGCTCAAAGGGGGAGCAGTACTTC.

The chain has TRBV28 and TRBJ1-2, with D unresolved. Trimming stripped 3 bases from V and 4 bases from J, with 9 bases between. CDR3 length: 13 amino acids. Germline values: CDR1 MDHEN, CDR2 SYDVKM. CDR3 amino acids: CASSLARSYGYTF. For the CDR3, the DNA is TGTGCCAGCAGTTTGGCCCGCAGCTATGGCTACACCTTC.

The V and J genes are TRBV27 and TRBJ1-1, with D hard to call. This CDR3 has 13 residues. V was trimmed by 9 bases and J by 0 bases, leaving 11 bases between them. In germline, CDR1 is MNHEY, CDR2 SMNVEV (reference sequence). The CDR3 bases are TGTGCCAGGGGGAACGAAATGAACACTGAAGCTTTCTTT. It is translated as CARGNEMNTEAFF.

The V and J genes are TRBV6-1 and TRBJ1-3; D unclear. CDR1 and CDR2 (germline): MNHNS, SASEGT. With 0 bases removed from V and 2 bases from J, the gap between germline ends came to 11 bases. The CDR3 is made up of 16 amino acids. CDR3 residues: CASSEASEGTGNTIYF. CDR3 nucleotide sequence: TGTGCCAGCAGTGAAGCATCAGAGGGAACTGGAAACACCATATATTTT.

The chain joins TRBV7-6 to TRBJ1-1; no reliable D call. This CDR3 is 15 amino acids long. Trimming cost V 5 bases and J 3 bases, with 16 bases left between them. In germline, CDR1 is SGHVS, CDR2 FNYEAQ. CDR3 bases: TGTGCCAGCAGCCCGGCGGAGGGTCGCTACACTGAAGCTTTCTTT. Amino acids: CASSPAEGRYTEAFF.

The V and J genes are TRBV7-3 and TRBJ2-2, with 11 bases identical to TRBD2. V shed 2 bases, J shed 5 bases, and the junction held 10 bases outside the gene matches. This CDR3 contains 18 residues. Germline values: CDR1 SGHTA, CDR2 FQGTGA. The CDR3 reads CASSLLELAGEGTGELFF. For the CDR3, the DNA is TGTGCCAGCAGCTTACTAGAACTAGCGGGAGAGGGGACCGGGGAGCTGTTTTTT.

The V and J genes are TRBV5-1 and TRBJ2-7; D gene ambiguous. The CDR3 is 13 amino acids. From germline, CDR1 is SGHRS and CDR2 YFSETQ. With 0 bases removed from V and 4 bases from J, the gap between germline ends came to 8 bases. CDR3 nucleotides: TGCGCCAGCAGCTTGGAATACGGATACGAGCAGTACTTC. This translates into CASSLEYGYEQYF.

The chain is built from TRBV4-3 and TRBJ2-1, with D tentatively TRBD2 (5 bases). V was cut by 1 base and J by 5 bases, with 15 bases left in between. CDR3 length: 16 amino acids. Germline V gives CDR1 LGHNA, CDR2 YSLEER. This CDR3 reads CASSQAWSGWDNEQFF. DNA of the CDR3: TGCGCCAGCAGCCAAGCTTGGTCGGGATGGGACAATGAGCAGTTCTTC.

This rearrangement joins TRBV25-1 to TRBJ2-1; D is unclear. Germline CDR1 reads MGHDK; CDR2 reads SYGVNS. Deletions cut 6 bases from V and 9 bases from J, with 30 bases between. The CDR3 runs to 18 residues. For the CDR3, the DNA is TGTGCCAGCAGGACACCTACCAACAAGCCCTCCGCTTGGGTTGAGCAGTTCTTC. Its protein is CASRTPTNKPSAWVEQFF.

Worth noting for this clone: This CDR3 is also generated by other DNA sequences in the sample. The gene calls are TRBV7-9 and TRBJ2-3, with 10 bases identical to TRBD2. CDR3 length: 15 residues. The germline CDR1 and CDR2 sequences are SEHNR and FQNEAQ (reference sequence). Unmatched junction bases numbered 4, after V lost 6 bases and J lost 1 base. CDR3 region: CASSPLAGGTDTQYF. The CDR3 DNA reads as TGTGCCAGCAGTCCTCTAGCGGGAGGCACAGATACGCAGTATTTT.

This sequence joins TRBV27 and TRBJ1-1; 8 positions match TRBD1. Germline assignment: CDR1 MNHEY and CDR2 SMNVEV (reference sequence). V was clipped by 4 bases and J by 11 bases; unmatched bases: 18. This CDR3 is built from 16 residues. This CDR3 reads CASSSTSRGPAWDAFF. CDR3 coding DNA: TGTGCCAGCAGTTCGACATCCAGGGGGCCCGCGTGGGATGCTTTCTTT.

The V and J genes are TRBV7-9 and TRBJ2-3; D unclear. Germline assignment: CDR1 SEHNR and CDR2 FQNEAQ (reference sequence). V gave up 5 bases and J gave up 6 bases, with 9 bases separating them. The CDR3 is made up of 12 amino acids. The CDR3 protein is CASSALPDTQYF. The CDR3 nucleotides read TGTGCCAGCAGCGCCCTCCCGGATACGCAGTATTTT.

This clone was seen just once. This chain connects TRBV7-9 to TRBJ1-4; TRBD1 matches 9 bases. The CDR3 loop spans 15 amino acids. Trimming cost V 2 bases and J 8 bases; bases outside gene matches: 6. The germline gives CDR1 SEHNR, CDR2 FQNEAQ (reference sequence). The CDR3 DNA reads as TGTGCCAGCAGCTTACCGGACAGGGGAAACGAAAAACTGTTTTTT. It specifies CASSLPDRGNEKLFF. The variable domain in full, completed from reference TRBV7-9 and TRBJ1-4, reads DTGVSQNPRHKITKRGQNVTFRCDPISEHNRLYWYRQTLGQGPEFLTYFQNEAQLEKSRLLSDRFSAERPKGSFSTLEIQRTEQGDSAMYLCASSLPDRGNEKLFFGSGTQLSVL.

This clone was counted a few times. The CDR3 protein is CASSAENQWTGELFF. In DNA, the CDR3 is TGTGCCAGCAGCGCTGAGAACCAGTGGACCGGGGAGCTGTTTTTT. The rearrangement joins TRBV9 to TRBJ2-2, with D uncertain. Trimming left V 3 bases short and J 5 bases short, with 14 bases between. This CDR3 region has 15 residues. The V gene's germline CDR1 is SGDLS and CDR2 YYNGEE.

The chain uses TRBV7-3 and TRBJ2-2; D not resolved. Trimming left V 2 bases short and J 2 bases short, with 6 bases between. Germline V gene sequence: CDR1 SGHTA, CDR2 FQGTGA. This CDR3 has 14 residues. The CDR3 is CASSLLGNTGELFF. The CDR3 nucleotides read TGTGCCAGCAGCTTACTCGGAAACACCGGGGAGCTGTTTTTT.

The chain employs TRBV19 and TRBJ2-7, with unresolved D. The CDR3 runs 13 residues. The germline V gene encodes CDR1 LNHDA and CDR2 SQIVND (reference sequence). The ends were cut back, 0 bases at V and 7 bases at J, with 10 bases in the middle. The CDR3 sequence: CASSIDPVEEQYF. CDR3 sequence (DNA): TGTGCCAGTAGTATAGATCCCGTCGAGGAGCAGTACTTC. The entire variable domain, with the rest obtained from reference TRBV19 and TRBJ2-7, is as follows: DGGITQSPKYLFRKEGQNVTLSCEQNLNHDAMYWYRQDPGQGLRLIYYSQIVNDFQKGDIAEGYSVSREKKESFPLTVTSAQKNPTAFYLCASSIDPVEEQYFGPGTRLTVT.

This sequence joins TRBV5-1 and TRBJ2-1, with D unclear. In germline, CDR1 is SGHRS, CDR2 YFSETQ. V lost 4 bases and J 9 bases, leaving 14 bases between the germline ends. The CDR3 has 13 amino acids. The CDR3 is CASSPLGSGEQFF. The CDR3 bases are TGCGCCAGCAGCCCGTTGGGGTCGGGTGAGCAGTTCTTC.